This TCR beta chain was profiled in a study of T cells in localized non-small cell lung cancer. Study-wide results and caveats: Within adjacent lung there appeared a median roughly 60 of the top 100 tumor clones. Uninvolved adjacent lung showed peak T cell clonality, exceeding tumor.

Data came from immunoSEQ multiplex PCR; TCRdb stores just in-frame clones and leaves some out. The data hold more than 2,000 clones, with roughly a sixth observed a single time. This clone was seen a few times. The antigen remains unidentified. The CDR3 is 16 amino acids. CDR1 and CDR2 from the germline V gene are MDHEN and SYDVKM. J gave up 1 base and V 7 bases, and 11 bases lay outside the gene matches. V gene TRBV28 combines with J gene TRBJ1-2; 8 bases map to TRBD1. The sequence came from a female donor at least 60 years old with stage I squamous cell lung carcinoma. Sample: lung tumor tissue, taken before any cancer treatment. CDR3 in amino acids: CASTTGTGHFNYGYTF. The CDR3, as DNA: TGTGCCAGCACCACCGGGACAGGCCATTTTAACTATGGCTACACCTTC.